The clone carrying this TCR beta chain was seen only once. Its specificity is not known. This specimen belongs to a study of vaccination effects on CD4 cells after COVID-19. Profiling relied on immunoSEQ multiplex PCR, and the TCRdb table lists in-frame clones only, not all of them. Here the sample spans about 73,000 clones, about four fifths being singletons. The CDR3 has 13 residues. CDR1 KGHDR and CDR2 SFDVKD come from the germline V gene. Deletions cut 3 bases from V and 4 bases from J, with 6 bases between. Pools of viral peptides were used by the ViraFEST assay to expand antigen-specific CD4+ T cells ahead of sequencing. The authors isolated CD4+ T cells after 9 to 10 days of culture. Each vaccine recipient was nucleocapsid antibody negative and had no prior SARS-CoV-2 infection. A half-volume exchange with IL-2 medium occurred on days 3 and 7.

The sequences come from CD4+ T cells from PBMCs cultured with HCoV-NL63 spike peptides, collected before COVID-19 vaccination. The chain carries TRBV24-1 and TRBJ2-4; no clear D gene. The clonotype originates from a human donor who received a COVID-19 vaccine. Written as DNA, the CDR3 is TGTGCCACCAGTGATGCCCTTAAAAACATTCAGTACTTC. It yields the protein CATSDALKNIQYF.